This T cell receptor beta chain emerged from a study of vaccination and CD4 T cells after COVID-19. Stated treatment: roughly 10-day PBMC culture with coronavirus spike peptide pools or control peptides (ViraFEST assay). This clonotype was found once. Its antigen remains unidentified. At the Johns Hopkins FTIC core, DNA taken from cultured CD4+ T cells was sequenced by way of the Oncomine TCR Beta short-read assay. MiXCR, run by TCRdb on the PCR reads, gives a single entry per CDR3 protein. The sample includes roughly 16,000 distinct CDR3 sequences, 40% to 55% seen only once; the top ten take over 9.5%. This CDR3 has 13 amino acids. The V end was cut by 2 bases, the J end by 6 bases, with 13 bases between. The V gene's germline CDR1 is DFQATT and CDR2 SNEGSKA (reference sequence).

The sample taken for sequencing was CD4+ T cells from blood, cultured in vitro. The origin of this receptor is a human donor who had recovered from COVID-19. The genes are TRBV20-1 and TRBJ1-2; tentatively, D is TRBD1 (6 bases). CDR3 sequence reads: CSARYRAGDGYTF. The CDR3 nucleotides read TGCAGTGCTAGATACAGGGCCGGAGATGGCTACACCTTC.